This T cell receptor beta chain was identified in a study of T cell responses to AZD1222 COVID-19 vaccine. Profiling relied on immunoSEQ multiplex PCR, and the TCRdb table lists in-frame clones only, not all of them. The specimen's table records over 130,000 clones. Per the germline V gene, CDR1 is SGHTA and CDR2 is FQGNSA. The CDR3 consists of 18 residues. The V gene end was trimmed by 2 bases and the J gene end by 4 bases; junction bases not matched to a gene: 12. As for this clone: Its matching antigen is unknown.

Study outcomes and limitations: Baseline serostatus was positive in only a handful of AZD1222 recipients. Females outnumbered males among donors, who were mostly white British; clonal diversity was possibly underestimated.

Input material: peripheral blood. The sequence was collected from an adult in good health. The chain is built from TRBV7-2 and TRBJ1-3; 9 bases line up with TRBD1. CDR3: CASSLWPTGGAGGNTIYF. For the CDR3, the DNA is TGTGCCAGCAGCTTATGGCCCACAGGGGGCGCAGGGGGAAACACCATATATTTT.